This T cell receptor beta chain was found in a study of T cells expressing NK-cell markers. Following a re-call of the 5' RACE reads, TCRdb has one entry per CDR3 protein and lacks DNA. The sample has under 600,000 distinct CDR3 sequences, and its top ten clones hold around 1.4%. The germline CDR1 and CDR2 sequences are SNHLY and FYNNEI. This CDR3 is built from 14 residues. The TCR was taken from a woman in her forties or fifties in good health. The sequencing sample was made of blood T cells: a sorted CD56 or NKG2C T cell subset, CD4+ or CD8+ T cells, or bulk PBMC T cells (not recorded which). V gene TRBV2 combines with J gene TRBJ2-1; TCRdb's D call of TRBD2 is untestable without DNA. CDR3 protein: CASAGTSPYNEQFF.